The T cell receptor beta chain under discussion was sequenced for a study of vaccination effects on CD4 cells after COVID-19. The overall study: The median interval between the second dose and post-vaccine sampling was 72 days.

Assay: immunoSEQ multiplex PCR; the TCRdb copy retains only in-frame clones and omits some. Of about 59,000 clones in the sample, roughly 78% were seen once. As for this clone: What it binds is not known.

The CDR3 consists of 15 residues. In germline, CDR1 is KGHDR, CDR2 SFDVKD. Losses at the gene ends were 5 bases for V and 5 bases for J; bases not matched to a gene: 7. Using viral peptide pools, the ViraFEST assay grew out antigen-specific CD4+ T cells prior to sequencing. Scientists isolated CD4+ T cells after an approximately 10-day culture period ended. Either the BNT162b2 or mRNA-1273 vaccine was given to participants in two doses. Wells containing a few million PBMC each were cultured with roughly 10 IU/ml IL-2 and around 10 ug/ml peptides. This receptor was taken from a human donor who received a COVID-19 vaccine. The specimen comprised CD4+ T cells from PBMCs cultured with HCoV-OC43 spike peptides, sampled after COVID-19 vaccination. This sample's subset: HCoV-OC43 spike overlapping peptide pool stimulation. The rearrangement joins TRBV24-1 to TRBJ2-5; 10 bases are shared with TRBD2. The CDR3 bases are TGTGCCACCAGTGGATCTAGCGGGGGTACTGAGACCCAGTACTTC. It specifies CATSGSSGGTETQYF.